This paragraph covers one TCR beta chain sequence. The CDR3 carries no conserved terminal phenylalanine or tryptophan, so it likely arises from a read error. The data belong to a study of T cell repertoires in cytomegalovirus infection. MiXCR was run by TCRdb on the reads, yielding one entry per CDR3 protein. The sample consists of roughly 500,000 distinct CDR3 sequences, about 17% of them appearing once. V gave up 7 bases and J gave up 4 bases, with 13 bases separating them. CDR3 size: 13 residues. This rearrangement joins TRBV12-3 or TRBV12-4 to TRBJ1-1; D is unclear. The sample was CD8+ T cells from PBMCs. The sequence was obtained from a human donor in good health (CMV status not recorded). Some clones in this sample may be carry-over from other donors' samples. The CDR3 loop reads CASKEGSVTEAFL. Written as DNA, the CDR3 is TGTGCCAGCAAAGAGGGCTCGGTCACTGAAGCTTTCTTA.